The sequence of this T cell receptor (beta chain) was determined in a study of CD8+ T cells in alopecia areata. Study overall: The study gave treated patients oral tofacitinib at 5 to 10 mg twice daily.

Study-level points and caveats: In blood and scalp, many expanded lesional clones persisted during tofacitinib. There were also resident alphabeta T cells of normal skin sequenced in scalp samples.

Trimming took 5 bases from V and 3 from J; bases not matched to a gene: 3. This CDR3 contains 15 residues. Germline V gene lookup returns CDR1 MDHEN and CDR2 SYDVKM. This clone was counted a few times. Its cognate antigen is unknown. cDNA prepared by RNA extraction and subsequent reverse transcription served as the template for sequencing. Sequenced by immunoSEQ multiplex PCR; TCRdb stores in-frame clones only, minus some. The sample includes about 210,000 clones, over 60% of them seen just once. The treatment was: oral pan-JAK inhibitor, 5-10 mg twice daily. The V gene is TRBV28, the J gene TRBJ2-1, with 11 bases matching TRBD2. Sample: CD4+ T cells sorted from blood, taken at week 4, from a patient treated with tofacitinib. This sequence was found in a human donor with alopecia areata. The CDR3 spells CASSPGTSGYNEQFF. In DNA form, the CDR3 reads TGTGCCAGCAGTCCCGGGACTAGCGGCTACAATGAGCAGTTCTTC.